These T cell receptor beta chains were read from a single sample in a study of blood T cell repertoires in COVID-19. This table comes from immunoSEQ multiplex PCR, and its TCRdb copy is limited to in-frame clones, with some not included. The table includes 200,000 to 250,000 clones, around 87% detected once. Sequences were obtained from peripheral blood. The source of these receptors is a woman aged 30 to 39 who had recovered from COVID-19. CDR3s include the opening cysteine and the closing phenylalanine or tryptophan. Each record gives: J gene, V gene, D gene, clone size, CDR3 DNA, CDR3 protein. D genes are given only for firm matches. Rows give clone size only sometimes, using once, few, many, or a class for an expanded clone.

j_gene: TRBJ2-2; v_gene: TRBV5-4; d_gene: .; abundance: .; CDR3nt: TGTGCCAGCAGCTCTGCGAACACCGGGGAGCTGTTTTTT; CDR3aa: CASSSANTGELFF
j_gene: TRBJ2-1; v_gene: TRBV7-3; d_gene: .; abundance: .; CDR3nt: TGTGCCAGCAGCTTAATTGCGGGGAGCAACAATGAGCAGTTCTTC; CDR3aa: CASSLIAGSNNEQFF
j_gene: TRBJ2-3; v_gene: TRBV9; d_gene: TRBD2; abundance: .; CDR3nt: TGTGCCAGCAGCGTAGACCCTCGGGGGGGCGTAGATACGCAGTATTTT; CDR3aa: CASSVDPRGGVDTQYF
j_gene: TRBJ2-7; v_gene: TRBV27; d_gene: .; abundance: .; CDR3nt: TGTGCCAGCAGTTGGGGGGTTTCCTACGAGCAGTACTTC; CDR3aa: CASSWGVSYEQYF
j_gene: TRBJ1-3; v_gene: TRBV7-2; d_gene: .; abundance: .; CDR3nt: TGTGCCAGCAGCTACTCGCTAAGCTCTGGAAACACCATATATTTT; CDR3aa: CASSYSLSSGNTIYF
j_gene: TRBJ2-1; v_gene: TRBV9; d_gene: .; abundance: .; CDR3nt: TGTGCCAGCAGCGTAGACAGCGGGTCCTTTTCCTACAATGAGCAGTTCTTC; CDR3aa: CASSVDSGSFSYNEQFF
j_gene: TRBJ2-2; v_gene: TRBV5-1; d_gene: TRBD2; abundance: .; CDR3nt: TGCGCCAGCAGCTTGACTAGCGGGGGGGCCTTCACCGGGGAGCTGTTTTTT; CDR3aa: CASSLTSGGAFTGELFF
j_gene: TRBJ1-1; v_gene: TRBV4-1; d_gene: .; abundance: .; CDR3nt: TGCGCCAGCAGCCGACAAAACCTCCAGCGGGAAGCTTTCTTT; CDR3aa: CASSRQNLQREAFF
j_gene: TRBJ2-5; v_gene: TRBV14; d_gene: .; abundance: .; CDR3nt: TGTGCCAGCAGCCAGGGGGCGAGAGAGACCCAGTACTTC; CDR3aa: CASSQGARETQYF
j_gene: TRBJ1-2; v_gene: TRBV9; d_gene: TRBD1; abundance: once; CDR3nt: TGTGCCAGCAGCGATGCCGGGACAGGGACGGGCTACACCTTC; CDR3aa: CASSDAGTGTGYTF
j_gene: TRBJ1-1; v_gene: TRBV20-1; d_gene: .; abundance: .; CDR3nt: TGCAGTGCTTCGTCGGCCCAGGATGCTTTCTTT; CDR3aa: CSASSAQDAFF
j_gene: TRBJ2-5; v_gene: TRBV3-1/TRBV3-2; d_gene: TRBD1; abundance: once; CDR3nt: TGTGCCAGCAGCCATCCGGACAGGTACCAAGAGACCCAGTACTTC; CDR3aa: CASSHPDRYQETQYF
j_gene: TRBJ1-4; v_gene: TRBV9; d_gene: .; abundance: few; CDR3nt: TGTGCCAGCAGCGTAAGCGGGCCGGTCGATAATGAAAAACTGTTTTTT; CDR3aa: CASSVSGPVDNEKLFF
j_gene: TRBJ2-7; v_gene: TRBV10-3; d_gene: TRBD1; abundance: .; CDR3nt: TGTGCCATCAGTTGGGACAGGCTTTCCTACGAGCAGTACTTC; CDR3aa: CAISWDRLSYEQYF
j_gene: TRBJ2-7; v_gene: TRBV2; d_gene: TRBD1; abundance: .; CDR3nt: TGTGCCAGCCACGAGACAGGGGACGAGCAGTACTTC; CDR3aa: CASHETGDEQYF
j_gene: TRBJ2-3; v_gene: TRBV2; d_gene: TRBD2; abundance: .; CDR3nt: TGTGCCAGCAGTCGGACTAGCGGAACGCGCACAGATACGCAGTATTTT; CDR3aa: CASSRTSGTRTDTQYF
j_gene: TRBJ2-7; v_gene: TRBV19; d_gene: TRBD1; abundance: .; CDR3nt: TGTGCCAGTAGGCCCCGGGACAGAGCCTACGAGCAGTACTTC; CDR3aa: CASRPRDRAYEQYF